This T cell receptor beta chain was obtained from a study of cytomegalovirus exposure and HLA in healthy donors. A note on this clone: What it recognizes is unknown.

PCR used 60 Vbeta primers and 13 Jbeta primers. TCRdb's table, derived via immunoSEQ multiplex PCR, lists solely in-frame clones and lacks some. The sample has under 200,000 clones; approximately 80% are singletons. General observations from the study: Most CMV-associated TCR beta chains were later found to appear HLA-restricted. Analyses of presence and absence presupposed an approximately uniform sequencing depth across donors.

The V gene's germline CDR1 is DFQATT and CDR2 SNEGSKA (reference sequence). This CDR3 spans 10 amino acids. The sequence was collected from a woman in her 50s in good health and CMV-seronegative. Material: PBMCs. The rearrangement links TRBV20-1 to TRBJ1-1, with a tentative D call TRBD1 (5 bases). The CDR3 sequence: CRPLGTQAFF. The CDR3 nucleotides are TGCAGGCCCCTTGGGACTCAAGCTTTCTTT.